This passage covers 17 T cell receptor beta chains from one sample sequenced in a study of blood T cell repertoires in COVID-19. Repertoires were generated with immunoSEQ multiplex PCR, while TCRdb's copy carries only in-frame clones and drops some. The sample lists 25,000 to 35,000 clones; roughly 90% were seen once. The sample consisted of peripheral blood. The receptors derive from a human donor in a cohort sampled during active COVID-19.

V is TRBV25-1 and J is TRBJ1-3; unclear D gene. Germline CDR1 MGHDK, CDR2 SYGVNS. The CDR3 totals 18 residues. Trimming removed 1 base at V and 0 bases at J, with 16 bases between. The CDR3 loop reads CASSESRQAHYSGNTIYF. In DNA, the CDR3 is TGTGCCAGCAGTGAATCTCGGCAGGCCCATTACTCTGGAAACACCATATATTTT.

The J gene is TRBJ2-3, the V gene TRBV6-2 or TRBV6-3; 9 bases agree with TRBD2. Germline assignment: CDR1 MNHEY and CDR2 SVGEGT. Losses at the gene ends were 2 bases for V and 2 bases for J; bases not matched to a gene: 5. The CDR3 is 16 amino acids. The CDR3 is CASSYSLAGYTDTQYF. The CDR3 coding sequence is TGTGCCAGCAGTTACAGCCTAGCGGGATACACAGATACGCAGTATTTT.

This clone was picked up a small number of times. DNA for the CDR3: TGTGCCAGCTCCCAATATAGCGGGCCGGGGAATGAGCAGTTCTTC. It specifies CASSQYSGPGNEQFF. The rearrangement joins TRBV7-6 to TRBJ2-1; 7 positions agree with TRBD2. After removal of 8 bases from V and 7 bases from J, the junction contained 14 bases not matched to a gene. The germline CDR1 and CDR2 sequences are SGHVS and FNYEAQ. The CDR3 has 15 residues.

This rearrangement joins TRBV30 to TRBJ2-7; D is possibly TRBD1 (6 bases). V was cut by 1 base and J by 4 bases, with 11 bases left in between. CDR1 and CDR2 from the germline V gene are GTSNPN and SVGIG (reference sequence). This CDR3 has 13 residues. The CDR3: CAWSGTAFYEQYF. CDR3 DNA sequence: TGTGCCTGGAGTGGGACAGCTTTTTACGAGCAGTACTTC. The variable domain in full, with the rest retrieved from reference TRBV30 and TRBJ2-7, is SQTIHQWPATLVQPVGSPLSLECTVEGTSNPNLYWYRQAAGRGLQLLFYSVGIGQISSEVPQNLSASRPQDRQFILSSKKLLLSDSGFYLCAWSGTAFYEQYFGPGTRLTVT.

V gene TRBV5-3 combines with J gene TRBJ2-5; 15 bases are shared with TRBD2. TRBV5-3 is an ORF, and what it does is uncertain. CDR3 length equals 17 residues. Losses at the gene ends were 3 bases for V and 5 bases for J; bases not matched to a gene: 8. The CDR3 DNA is TGTGCCAGAAGCTGGCCCGGGACTAGCGGGAGGACGGAGACCCAGTACTTC. Its protein product is CARSWPGTSGRTETQYF.

V gene TRBV5-4 combines with J gene TRBJ1-6; D call uncertain. Trimming took off 3 bases at V and 13 bases at J, with 14 bases between the two ends. The CDR3 length is 13 residues. The germline CDR1 and CDR2 sequences are SGHNT and YYREEE (reference sequence). CDR3 sequence reads: CASSSGPSRPLHF. The CDR3 nucleotides are TGTGCCAGCAGCTCGGGTCCAAGCCGGCCCCTCCACTTT.

V and J are TRBV5-1 and TRBJ1-1, with 8 bases fitting TRBD1. The V segment lost 4 bases and the J segment 10 bases; nucleotides outside the gene matches: 15. Per germline, CDR1 SGHRS and CDR2 YFSETQ. This CDR3 is 15 amino acids long. The DNA for the CDR3 is TGCGCCAGCAGCATTTCCGGGACAGGAGTTCAAGTAGCTTTCTTT. Its protein product is CASSISGTGVQVAFF.

For the CDR3, the DNA is TGTGCCAGCAGTGCCCTTCCGGGACAGGGGGCAGATACGCAGTATTTT. Amino acids: CASSALPGQGADTQYF. The chain is built from TRBV6-4 and TRBJ2-3, with 11 bases lining up with TRBD1. CDR1 and CDR2 (germline): MRHNA, SNTAGT. CDR3 size: 16 residues. Trimming removed 4 bases from V and 4 bases from J; junction bases left unmatched: 7.

This clone has just one count. This rearrangement joins TRBV28 to TRBJ2-1, with 7 bases fitting TRBD2. This CDR3 comprises 18 residues. The V gene's germline CDR1 is MDHEN and CDR2 SYDVKM. Trimming took 3 bases from V and 3 from J; bases not matched to a gene: 14. The CDR3 region has the DNA TGTGCCAGCAGTTTTCCGCCGGGGCGGGGAGGGGTCTACAATGAGCAGTTCTTC. Its protein product is CASSFPPGRGGVYNEQFF.

The V and J genes are TRBV7-2 and TRBJ2-2, with TRBD1 as a possible D gene (9 bases). The V end lost 4 bases, the J end lost 5 bases, and 20 bases lay between the germline ends. Germline V gene sequence: CDR1 SGHTA, CDR2 FQGNSA. The CDR3 sequence is 17 residues long. CDR3 bases: TGTGCCAGCAGCTGGGTGGGCGGGGGGACAGGGACCGGGGAGCTGTTTTTT. This encodes CASSWVGGGTGTGELFF.

The rearrangement joins TRBV28 to TRBJ2-1, with D perhaps TRBD2 (6 bases). Germline V gene lookup returns CDR1 MDHEN and CDR2 SYDVKM. This CDR3 spans 15 amino acids. V lost 6 bases and J lost 5, with 17 bases in between. The CDR3 sequence is CASSPGLGINNEQFF. Here the CDR3 DNA reads TGTGCCAGCAGCCCGGGACTGGGGATTAACAATGAGCAGTTCTTC.

J is TRBJ1-3 and V is TRBV7-2; 8 nucleotides line up with TRBD1. The germline CDR1 and CDR2 sequences are SGHTA and FQGNSA. CDR3 length: 18 amino acids. J lost 3 bases, V lost 5 bases, and 15 bases had no gene match. Here the CDR3 DNA reads TGTGCCAGCAGCCCCGGGACAGGATACCTCCGGGATGGAAACACCATATATTTT. Protein: CASSPGTGYLRDGNTIYF.

The chain couples TRBV5-6 to TRBJ2-3, with TRBD1 matching over 9 bases. The junction had 12 bases not matched to a gene; V was cut back by 2 bases and J by 5 bases. Germline CDR1 SGHDT, CDR2 YYEEEE. This CDR3 has 17 amino acids. Here the CDR3 reads CASSFPDRGRFLDTQYF. CDR3 DNA sequence: TGTGCCAGCAGCTTCCCGGACAGGGGAAGGTTTTTAGATACGCAGTATTTT.

This clone was seen a single time. V usage is TRBV20-1 and J usage is TRBJ1-3, with D maybe TRBD1 (5 bases). This CDR3 has 16 amino acids. Germline V lookup: CDR1 DFQATT, CDR2 SNEGSKA (reference sequence). V shed 3 bases and J shed 1 base, with 16 bases lying between them. The CDR3: CSASSAGRTSGNTIYF. Here the CDR3 DNA reads TGCAGTGCTAGTTCGGCGGGGCGGACTTCTGGAAACACCATATATTTT.

About this clone itself: The sample contains more than one DNA sequence encoding this CDR3. The chain has TRBV6-5 and TRBJ1-5, with TRBD1 as a possible D gene (6 bases). Germline CDR1 and CDR2: MNHEY and SVGAGI. The CDR3 runs to 14 residues. Deletions cut 7 bases from V and 1 base from J, with 11 bases between. CDR3 region: CASNPTGSNQPQHF. CDR3 DNA sequence: TGTGCCAGCAACCCGACAGGAAGCAATCAGCCCCAGCATTTT.

This chain connects TRBV7-9 to TRBJ2-5, with 11 bases identical to TRBD2. Germline CDR1 reads SEHNR; CDR2 reads FQNEAQ (reference sequence). J was trimmed by 4 bases and V by 5 bases; bases with no gene match: 3. There are 14 residues in the CDR3. For the CDR3, the DNA is TGTGCCAGCAGCGGGCTAGCGGGAGGAGAGACCCAGTACTTC. This encodes CASSGLAGGETQYF.

J is TRBJ2-1 and V is TRBV10-3; 10 bases match TRBD2. The CDR3 contains 16 residues. Trimming took 1 base from V and 4 from J; bases not matched to a gene: 4. Germline lookup yields CDR1 ENHRY and CDR2 SYGVKD. This CDR3 reads CAISEFLAGAYNEQFF. The DNA for the CDR3 is TGTGCCATCAGTGAGTTCCTAGCGGGAGCTTACAATGAGCAGTTCTTC.